This T cell receptor beta chain was captured in a study of coeliac disease. Study observations and caveats: Only 1 of 6 controls, but about 55% of the 18 coeliac samples, showed published gliadin-specific TRB sequences. Lower clonality than controls marked TRB and TRG repertoires from active celiac intraepithelial and lamina propria samples.

This clone was recorded only once. Antigen: not known. V lost 0 bases to trimming and J lost 5 bases, with 11 bases between them. The CDR3 is 15 residues long. CDR1 is LNHDA, CDR2 SQIVND, per germline (reference sequence). Using immunoSEQ multiplex PCR, the repertoire was profiled, and TCRdb retains in-frame clones only, with some absent. The sample holds approximately 2,500 clones, about three quarters seen once. The specimen was lymphocytes from the gut lamina propria. The J gene is TRBJ1-5, the V gene TRBV19, with a tentative D call TRBD1 (6 bases). This TCR derives from a human donor without celiac disease. As DNA, the CDR3 is TGTGCCAGTAGTATAGATGCCAGGGGTCATCAGCCCCAGCATTTT. It is translated as CASSIDARGHQPQHF.